These 9 T cell receptor beta chains were all obtained from the same sample, sequenced in a study of T cell responses to AZD1222 COVID-19 vaccine. Produced via immunoSEQ multiplex PCR; TCRdb's table is partial and in-frame only. The sample shows tens of thousands of clones, over 80% of them seen only once. This specimen was peripheral blood, taken 28 days after the second dose of the MenACWY control vaccine. The receptors stem from an adult who received the MenACWY meningococcal vaccine as a control.

The chain has TRBV29-1 and TRBJ1-4, with TRBD1 matching 11 bases. CDR3 length: 16 amino acids. From germline, CDR1 is SQVTM and CDR2 ANQGSEA. The trim removed 5 bases at V and 3 bases at J, leaving 8 bases unmatched. The CDR3 sequence is CSVRGTGGTPNEKLFF. For the CDR3, the DNA is TGCAGCGTTCGAGGGACAGGGGGAACCCCTAATGAAAAACTGTTTTTT.

The chain recombines TRBV6-5 with TRBJ1-5, with a tentative D call TRBD1 (6 bases). This CDR3 comprises 14 residues. Germline values: CDR1 MNHEY, CDR2 SVGAGI. The germline V and J ends were trimmed by 10 bases and 3 bases, with 16 bases remaining between them. CDR3 amino acids: CATSYRALNQPQHF. The CDR3 DNA follows: TGTGCCACGAGCTACAGGGCCCTCAATCAGCCCCAGCATTTT.

The rearrangement joins TRBV18 to TRBJ2-5; possible D gene TRBD1, 5 bases. CDR3 length equals 14 residues. V lost 2 bases to trimming and J lost 2 bases, with 9 bases between them. Germline lookup yields CDR1 KGHSH and CDR2 LQKENI. The CDR3 DNA follows: TGTGCCAGCTCACCAGGACAAACGCAAGAGACCCAGTACTTC. It yields the protein CASSPGQTQETQYF.

The sample holds a few counts of this clone. The rearrangement links TRBV7-2 to TRBJ2-7; D is unclear. The germline V gene encodes CDR1 SGHTA and CDR2 FQGNSA. This CDR3 spans 13 amino acids. Between the trimmed V and J ends, which lost 1 base and 4 bases, there was a span of 8 bases. The CDR3 loop is CASSLDLGYEQYF. Here the CDR3 DNA reads TGTGCCAGCAGCTTAGATCTTGGGTACGAGCAGTACTTC. The complete variable domain, with remaining parts taken from reference TRBV7-2 and TRBJ2-7, reads GAGVSQSPSNKVTEKGKDVELRCDPISGHTALYWYRQSLGQGLEFLIYFQGNSAPDKSGLPSDRFSAERTGGSVSTLTIQRTQQEDSAVYLCASSLDLGYEQYFGPGTRLTVT.

This chain links TRBV2 with TRBJ1-5, with D uncertain. CDR1 SNHLY and CDR2 FYNNEI come from the germline V gene. CDR3 length: 13 amino acids. Trimming removed 8 bases at V and 0 bases at J, with 8 bases between. DNA for the CDR3: TGTGCCAGCCGTGGGTATAGCAATCAGCCCCAGCATTTT. It translates to CASRGYSNQPQHF.

The chain combines TRBV6-1 with TRBJ2-1, with 10 bases that match TRBD2. In germline, CDR1 is MNHNS, CDR2 SASEGT. This CDR3 contains 16 residues. J was trimmed by 0 bases and V by 4 bases; bases with no gene match: 3. CDR3 loop: CASSASGSASYNEQFF. The CDR3 DNA sequence: TGTGCCAGCAGTGCTAGCGGGAGTGCCTCCTACAATGAGCAGTTCTTC.

This sequence joins TRBV11-2 and TRBJ1-5, with 10 bases aligning to TRBD1. This CDR3 spans 14 amino acids. V trimming: 5 bases; J trimming: 4 bases; junction bases outside the gene matches: 2. Germline CDR1 reads SGHAT; CDR2 reads FQNNGV. This CDR3 is CASSRDRGNQPQHF. CDR3 sequence (DNA): TGTGCCAGCAGCCGGGACAGGGGTAATCAGCCCCAGCATTTT.

This clone came up once. The chain couples TRBV10-1 to TRBJ2-3, with 9 positions matching TRBD2. Germline V gene sequence: CDR1 WNHNN, CDR2 SYGVQD (reference sequence). This CDR3 spans 15 amino acids. V shed 3 bases, J shed 4 bases, and the junction held 5 bases outside the gene matches. This chain's CDR3 is CASSDSSGVADTQYF. In nucleotides, the CDR3 is TGCGCCAGCAGTGATTCTAGCGGGGTTGCAGATACGCAGTATTTT.

A single count supports this clone. The chain is built from TRBV29-1 and TRBJ1-2; tentatively, D is TRBD1 (6 bases). Trimming left V 1 base short and J 8 bases short, with 14 bases between. The CDR3 sequence is 13 residues long. Germline V gene data show CDR1 as SQVTM and CDR2 as ANQGSEA. CDR3 nucleotide sequence: TGCAGCGTTGAAGTCCTGACAGGCCGGGGCTACACCTTC. Its protein is CSVEVLTGRGYTF.